This entry lists 24 T cell receptor beta chains sequenced from one sample in a study of blood T cell repertoires in COVID-19. The table came from immunoSEQ multiplex PCR; TCRdb's copy has only in-frame clones and leaves some out. The sample contains fewer than 100,000 clones, roughly nine tenths of which appear only once. Sequencing input: peripheral blood. These receptors were taken from a man of 80 years or more in a cohort sampled during active COVID-19.

This chain uses TRBV19 with TRBJ2-3; 11 bases are a match to TRBD2. The J segment lost 4 bases and the V segment lost 4 bases, leaving 7 bases of the junction unmatched. This CDR3 spans 16 amino acids. Germline CDR1 LNHDA, CDR2 SQIVND (reference sequence). The CDR3 region has the DNA TGTGCCAGTAGTAGACTAGCGGGGTCTTGGTCAGATACGCAGTATTTT. Protein: CASSRLAGSWSDTQYF.

The chain uses TRBV3-1 (or the pseudogene TRBV3-2) and TRBJ1-2; D remains unclear. This CDR3 contains 15 residues. With 0 bases removed from V and 1 base from J, the gap between germline ends came to 9 bases. The germline V gene has CDR1 LGHDT and CDR2 YNNKEL (reference sequence). The CDR3 here is CASSQDVAGNYGYTF. The CDR3 region has the DNA TGTGCCAGCAGCCAAGATGTCGCGGGTAACTATGGCTACACCTTC.

CDR3 sequence (DNA): TGTGCCAGCAGTACGCTAAACAGTTACGAGCAGTACTTC. It translates to CASSTLNSYEQYF. The chain links TRBV27 to TRBJ2-7, with no clear D. Germline CDR1 is MNHEY and CDR2 is SMNVEV (reference sequence). The CDR3 length is 13 residues. Trimming cost V 5 bases and J 4 bases, with 12 bases left between them.

This sequence joins TRBV7-2 and TRBJ1-1, with D unresolved. CDR1 SGHTA and CDR2 FQGNSA come from the germline V gene. The CDR3 sequence is 11 residues long. Between the trimmed V and J ends, which lost 2 bases and 11 bases, there was a span of 9 bases. CDR3 amino acids: CASSLSQMAFF. As DNA, the CDR3 is TGTGCCAGCAGCTTAAGCCAAATGGCTTTCTTT.

J is TRBJ1-1 and V is TRBV19; D ambiguous. Deletions cut 2 bases from V and 0 bases from J, with 7 bases between. This CDR3 region has 14 residues. Germline V gives CDR1 LNHDA, CDR2 SQIVND (reference sequence). CDR3 protein: CASSILSVNTEAFF. The CDR3 DNA follows: TGTGCCAGTAGTATACTGTCGGTGAACACTGAAGCTTTCTTT.

This chain links TRBV9 with TRBJ2-2; 7 bases align to TRBD1. The V and J ends lost 0 bases and 1 base, in that order; junction bases with no gene match: 3. Germline lookup yields CDR1 SGDLS and CDR2 YYNGEE. This CDR3 is 16 amino acids long. In DNA form, the CDR3 reads TGTGCCAGCAGCGTAGAGGGGGCGCGGAACACCGGGGAGCTGTTTTTT. Protein sequence: CASSVEGARNTGELFF. Variable domain in full (rest from reference TRBV9 and TRBJ2-2): DSGVTQTPKHLITATGQRVTLRCSPRSGDLSVYWYQQSLDQGLQFLIQYYNGEERAKGNILERFSAQQFPDLHSELNLSSLELGDSALYFCASSVEGARNTGELFFGEGSRLTVL.

V is TRBV2 and J is TRBJ2-5; 7 bases are a match to TRBD2. Germline trimming cut 4 bases from V and 5 bases from J; bases unmatched to any gene: 10. Germline lookup yields CDR1 SNHLY and CDR2 FYNNEI. The CDR3 contains 15 residues. The CDR3 loop is CASSGGGNIGETQYF. The CDR3 DNA reads as TGTGCCAGCAGTGGCGGGGGAAACATAGGGGAGACCCAGTACTTC.

The gene calls are TRBV7-3 and TRBJ2-7, with D possibly being TRBD1 (5 bases). Germline V gives CDR1 SGHTA, CDR2 FQGTGA. The V and J ends lost 1 base and 2 bases respectively, with 12 bases between them. The CDR3 consists of 15 residues. The CDR3 is CASSLSGQGPYEQYF. CDR3 DNA: TGTGCCAGCAGCTTAAGTGGCCAGGGCCCCTACGAGCAGTACTTC.

The V call is TRBV6-5, the J call TRBJ1-4, with D possibly TRBD1 on 5 matching bases. Germline loops: CDR1 MNHEY, CDR2 SVGAGI. V shed 2 bases and J shed 10 bases, with 14 bases lying between them. The CDR3 spans 14 residues. The CDR3 here is CASSYMQGGGKLFF. Written as DNA, the CDR3 is TGTGCCAGCAGTTACATGCAGGGCGGGGGAAAACTGTTTTTT.

This clone showed up just once. The chain couples TRBV4-2 to TRBJ1-1, with D perhaps TRBD1 (6 bases). The germline V and J ends were trimmed by 3 bases and 3 bases, with 8 bases remaining between them. Germline CDR1 reads LGHNA; CDR2 reads YNFKEQ. The CDR3 contains 13 residues. The CDR3 nucleotides are TGTGCCAGCAGCCAGAGACAGGACACTGAAGCTTTCTTT. Residues: CASSQRQDTEAFF.

V is TRBV3-1 (or the pseudogene TRBV3-2) and J is TRBJ2-5; 11 bases fit TRBD2. The CDR3 has 17 amino acids. Losses at the gene ends were 0 bases for V and 2 bases for J; bases not matched to a gene: 5. CDR1 is LGHDT, CDR2 YNNKEL, per germline (reference sequence). CDR3 protein: CASSQDRLAGGQETQYF. CDR3 nucleotide sequence: TGTGCCAGCAGCCAAGATCGGCTAGCGGGGGGACAAGAGACCCAGTACTTC.

The chain couples TRBV2 to TRBJ2-5, with 16 bases identical to TRBD2. This CDR3 comprises 16 residues. Germline loops: CDR1 SNHLY, CDR2 FYNNEI. The junction had 7 bases not matched to a gene; V was cut back by 7 bases and J by 5 bases. The CDR3 is CASTRGLAGGLETQYF. DNA for the CDR3: TGTGCCAGCACCAGGGGACTAGCGGGGGGGCTTGAGACCCAGTACTTC.

The V call is TRBV19, the J call TRBJ1-2; 7 nucleotides align to TRBD1. J gave up 6 bases and V 6 bases, and 7 bases lay outside the gene matches. Per the germline V gene, CDR1 is LNHDA and CDR2 is SQIVND (reference sequence). The CDR3 extends over 13 amino acids. The CDR3: CASRRDRANGYTF. The CDR3 DNA sequence: TGTGCCAGTAGGCGCGACAGGGCAAATGGCTACACCTTC.

The chain couples TRBV6-6 to TRBJ2-3; 12 nucleotides agree with TRBD1. The CDR3 extends over 16 amino acids. Germline CDR1 MNHNY, CDR2 SVGAGI (reference sequence). J gave up 5 bases and V 6 bases, and 9 bases lay outside the gene matches. The CDR3 DNA is TGTGCCAGCAGCTCCCGGGGACAGGGGGCTGGAGATACGCAGTATTTT. This gives the protein CASSSRGQGAGDTQYF.

The chain links TRBV5-4 to TRBJ2-4, with 9 bases aligning to TRBD2. Germline CDR1 and CDR2: SGHNT and YYREEE (reference sequence). The CDR3 is 15 amino acids. The ends lost 3 bases at V and 5 bases at J; junction bases unmatched: 6. The CDR3 DNA reads as TGTGCCAGCAGCTGGCCAGCGGGGGGTGAAAACATTCAGTACTTC. This gives the protein CASSWPAGGENIQYF.

This chain links TRBV6-6 with TRBJ1-3; D is perhaps TRBD1 (5 bases). The CDR3 is made up of 17 amino acids. Trimming pared 5 bases from V and 2 bases from J, leaving 19 bases between. Germline V gives CDR1 MNHNY, CDR2 SVGAGI (reference sequence). As DNA, the CDR3 is TGTGCCAGCAGTCTCGGGGAGGAAGGGGAAGCTGGAAACACCATATATTTT. It codes for CASSLGEEGEAGNTIYF.

This clone was recorded a few times. This rearrangement joins TRBV19 to TRBJ1-1; unclear D gene. Germline V gene sequence: CDR1 LNHDA, CDR2 SQIVND (reference sequence). Deletions cut 3 bases from V and 3 bases from J, with 8 bases between. CDR3 size: 13 residues. The CDR3 loop is CASSMNRHTEAFF. CDR3 DNA sequence: TGTGCCAGTAGTATGAACAGACACACTGAAGCTTTCTTT.

CDR3 in amino acids: CASSATSPSVEQYV. The CDR3 DNA follows: TGTGCCAGCAGCGCCACTAGCCCTTCGGTCGAGCAGTACGTC. The chain has TRBV2 and TRBJ2-7, with D maybe TRBD2 (6 bases). Looked up from germline, CDR1 is SNHLY and CDR2 is FYNNEI. CDR3 size: 14 residues. The V gene lost 6 bases and the J gene lost 6 bases, with 18 bases spanning the gap.

This clone was detected a few times. This rearrangement joins TRBV7-8 to TRBJ2-7, with 7 bases identical to TRBD2. V shed 7 bases and J 4 bases; nucleotides not matched to a gene: 10. Germline values: CDR1 SGHVS, CDR2 FQNEAQ. This CDR3 is built from 14 residues. The CDR3 region is CASTERGLGYEQYF. CDR3 nucleotides: TGTGCCAGCACCGAGCGGGGATTAGGGTACGAGCAGTACTTC. Full variable domain (outside the CDR3, taken from reference TRBV7-8 and TRBJ2-7): GAGVSQSPRYKVAKRGQDVALRCDPISGHVSLFWYQQALGQGPEFLTYFQNEAQLDKSGLPSDRFFAERPEGSVSTLKIQRTQQEDSAVYLCASTERGLGYEQYFGPGTRLTVT.

The J gene is TRBJ1-1, the V gene TRBV27, with 10 bases that match TRBD1. The CDR3 covers 16 residues. The ends lost 5 bases at V and 1 base at J; junction bases unmatched: 7. CDR1 and CDR2 (germline): MNHEY, SMNVEV (reference sequence). The CDR3 is CASSDSGQGKNTEAFF. Written as DNA, the CDR3 is TGTGCCAGCAGTGATTCGGGACAGGGGAAGAACACTGAAGCTTTCTTT.

The gene calls are TRBV10-1 and TRBJ2-1; TRBD1 agrees at 9 bases. Germline V lookup: CDR1 WNHNN, CDR2 SYGVQD (reference sequence). The CDR3 sequence is 16 residues long. The V gene end was trimmed by 4 bases and the J gene end by 4 bases; junction bases not matched to a gene: 8. The CDR3 sequence is CASSAVGQGSYNEQFF. The CDR3 DNA reads TGCGCCAGCAGTGCAGTTGGACAGGGGTCATACAATGAGCAGTTCTTC.

V is TRBV7-2 and J is TRBJ2-1; a weak D match, TRBD1 (6 bases). The CDR3 loop spans 14 amino acids. V was cut by 3 bases and J by 5 bases, with 11 bases left in between. CDR1 is SGHTA and CDR2 is FQGNSA in the germline V gene. The CDR3 region has the DNA TGTGCCAGCAGCTTCCGGGACAACAACAATGAGCAGTTCTTC. Protein product: CASSFRDNNNEQFF.

The chain joins TRBV5-6 to TRBJ1-2; D is undetermined. Trimming took off 0 bases at V and 2 bases at J, with 5 bases between the two ends. The CDR3 has 13 residues. Germline assignment: CDR1 SGHDT and CDR2 YYEEEE. CDR3 sequence reads: CASSLGQNYGYTF. CDR3 in DNA: TGTGCCAGCAGCTTGGGGCAGAACTATGGCTACACCTTC.

This clone came up a few times. The chain combines TRBV10-3 with TRBJ2-1, with 7 bases identical to TRBD2. CDR1 ENHRY and CDR2 SYGVKD come from the germline V gene. CDR3 size: 15 residues. Germline trimming cut 2 bases from V and 9 bases from J; bases unmatched to any gene: 10. The CDR3 coding sequence is TGTGCCATCAGTGAGCGGACTAGTCGGGAGAGTGAGCAGTTCTTC. It yields the protein CAISERTSRESEQFF.